This T cell receptor beta chain is drawn from a study of T cell responses to AZD1222 COVID-19 vaccine. Study outcomes and limitations: White British ancestry dominated among donors, who included more females, and clonal diversity was possibly underestimated. Researchers took repertoire samples only after the peak T cell response had come. Two doses of AZD1222 preceded a rise in Spike-specific TCR breadth and depth. Baseline testing showed seropositivity in only six AZD1222 recipients.

The CDR3 is made up of 18 amino acids. The V and J ends lost 1 base and 5 bases, in that order; junction bases with no gene match: 13. Germline V CDR1 and CDR2: GTSNPN, SVGIG (reference sequence). With respect to this clone: The antigen remains undetermined.

Profiled with immunoSEQ multiplex PCR; TCRdb holds only in-frame clones, not every one. The table includes approximately 190,000 clones, 85% to 95% detected once. The material was peripheral blood, obtained on day 0 of AZD1222 vaccination. V is TRBV30 and J is TRBJ2-3; 12 bases are shared with TRBD1. The clonotype comes from an adult in good health. CDR3 region: CAWSGTPRDRGRGDTQYF. DNA of the CDR3: TGTGCCTGGAGTGGAACCCCCCGGGACAGGGGGCGGGGAGATACGCAGTATTTT.